This record covers a single T cell receptor beta chain. There is no known antigen for this receptor. Base quality data are lacking; no much larger clone is found one base away. Reading the germline V gene gives CDR1 LGHNA and CDR2 YSLEER. Trimming costs V 0 bases and J 0 bases, and their ends lie 6 bases apart. The CDR3 covers 16 residues, taking in both the cysteine and the phenylalanine. Only the CDR3 portion is preserved as DNA: 48 bases, with reading frame beginning at the first base. Each collaborating institution followed its own protocols to collect whole blood in K2EDTA tubes. Collaborator samples were shipped for TCRbeta analysis as frozen whole blood, isolated PBMCs, or DNA extracted from either sample type. TCRbeta CDR3 regions were amplified from genomic DNA using the immunoSEQ Assay, a bias-controlled multiplex PCR. Regarding the original processing steps: The number of nucleated cells in each sample was estimated by amplification of reference gene primers within the assay. Sequence reads were collapsed and filtered to measure the absolute abundance of every unique TCRbeta CDR3 rearrangement. For each sample, productive Simpson clonality was calculated by taking the square root of Simpson's diversity index across productive rearrangements. The immuneACCESS repertoire file appears here via TCRdb, limited to in-frame rearrangements. These files lack a portion of the clones; in checked studies, under half of the deficit traces to unresolved V genes, and the cause of the others is not known. The V and J calls and clone size come from that table; D and trimming were worked out from the DNA. The sample table holds roughly 170,000 clones, of which around 86% were seen once. The ten largest make up 2.5% to 3.5% of the sample.

This entry comes from a study of blood T cell repertoires in COVID-19 (dated by TCRdb to the early 2020s). Study-level background: The collaborator samples originated in the United States, Italy and Spain and spanned the acute and convalescent phases of COVID-19. Deeply sampled blood TCRbeta repertoires from subjects exposed to, actively infected with, or recovered from COVID-19 were included in the dataset. Where available, HLA class I and class II types were obtained from metadata supplied by the sample provider rather than from assay-based typing. The samples were drawn from the first 160 participants of the ongoing ImmuneRACE study and from over 950 subjects provided by 6 global collaborators. The sample metadata nearly always contained a de-identified subject ID, COVID-19 status, age in years and sex. The material from the prospective study consisted of cDNA or gDNA derived from T cells, B-cell-depleted T cells, or PBMCs. The repertoires were made available in a free public database intended to serve as a resource for research on the immune response to SARS-CoV-2. The paper as a whole reports these results and caveats: How much clinical and demographic metadata was included differed by source and by participant, and the metadata was provided uncurated.

The sequence came from a man aged 40-49 years with active or convalescent COVID-19. Here the chain combines TRBV4-3 and TRBJ2-6; the D gene identity is not certain. Input material: peripheral blood. The CDR3: CASSQDEVSGANVLTF. The bases are TGCGCCAGCAGCCAAGACGAGGTCTCTGGGGCCAACGTCCTGACTTTC.